The 23 T cell receptor beta chains in this list originate from one sample, sequenced in a study of CD8+ T cells in alopecia areata. After isolation, RNA underwent reverse transcription to generate cDNA as the sequencing template. The method was immunoSEQ multiplex PCR; TCRdb's version includes in-frame clones alone and lacks a portion of them. The data contain some 190,000 clones, approximately 50% of them seen just once; the ten biggest clones take up over 9.5%. Documented treatment: oral pan-JAK inhibitor, 5-10 mg twice daily. The sample in question was CD8+ T cells sorted from blood, obtained at approximately week 51, from a patient treated with tofacitinib. Every receptor here comes from a human donor with alopecia areata.

Notes on this clone: This CDR3 is also generated by other DNA sequences in the sample. This chain links TRBV9 with TRBJ2-5, with D possibly TRBD2 on 6 matching bases. Germline-derived CDR1 and CDR2 are SGDLS and YYNGEE. The CDR3 consists of 12 residues. The V and J ends lost 2 bases and 5 bases respectively, with 7 bases between them. This CDR3 is CASSVGGETQYF. The CDR3 DNA is TGTGCCAGCAGCGTTGGGGGGGAGACCCAGTACTTC.

The V gene is TRBV14, the J gene TRBJ2-7, with D maybe TRBD2 (5 bases). This CDR3 has 15 amino acids. The germline gives CDR1 SGHDN, CDR2 FVKESK. Trimming cost V 0 bases and J 3 bases, with 12 bases left between them. CDR3 DNA: TGTGCCAGCAGCCAAGATCTGAGCGGTGTCTACGAGCAGTACTTC. Its protein is CASSQDLSGVYEQYF.

This clone was detected only a few times. J is TRBJ2-3 and V is TRBV5-4; 10 positions match TRBD2. The CDR3 has 15 amino acids. J lost 2 bases, V lost 4 bases, and 4 bases had no gene match. Germline V gene sequence: CDR1 SGHNT, CDR2 YYREEE (reference sequence). The chain's CDR3 is CASSPAGGNTDTQYF. CDR3 DNA sequence: TGTGCCAGCAGCCCAGCGGGGGGGAACACAGATACGCAGTATTTT. The complete variable domain, with remaining parts taken from reference TRBV5-4 and TRBJ2-3, reads ETGVTQSPTHLIKTRGQQVTLRCSSQSGHNTVSWYQQALGQGPQFIFQYYREEENGRGNFPPRFSGLQFPNYSSELNVNALELDDSALYLCASSPAGGNTDTQYFGPGTRLTVL.

This clone appeared a few times. DNA of the CDR3: TGCAGCGTTATCCAGGGGGCTAGGGCCAACGTCCTGACTTTC. Translating gives CSVIQGARANVLTF. The chain uses TRBV29-1 and TRBJ2-6, with TRBD1 matching 8 bases. The germline V gene has CDR1 SQVTM and CDR2 ANQGSEA. V was clipped by 5 bases and J by 5 bases; unmatched bases: 5. This CDR3 comprises 14 residues.

This clone came up once. The V and J genes are TRBV7-6 and TRBJ2-7; D is uncertain. Trimming removed 5 bases from V and 4 bases from J, with 12 bases in between. Germline assignment: CDR1 SGHVS and CDR2 FNYEAQ. The CDR3 contains 13 residues. CDR3 loop: CASSHEVGYEQYF. The CDR3 DNA reads TGTGCCAGCAGCCACGAAGTGGGGTACGAGCAGTACTTC. Filled out from reference TRBV7-6 and TRBJ2-7, the complete variable domain reads GAGVSQSPRYKVTKRGQDVALRCDPISGHVSLYWYRQALGQGPEFLTYFNYEAQQDKSGLPNDRFSAERPEGSISTLTIQRTEQRDSAMYRCASSHEVGYEQYFGPGTRLTVT.

CDR3 amino acids: CASSLVQGSETQYF. Here the CDR3 DNA reads TGTGCCAGCAGCTTAGTGCAGGGATCGGAGACCCAGTACTTC. The V gene is TRBV13, the J gene TRBJ2-5, with a tentative D call TRBD1 (5 bases). Between the trimmed V and J ends, which lost 1 base and 5 bases, there was a span of 11 bases. This CDR3 contains 14 residues. Per germline, CDR1 PRHDT and CDR2 FYEKMQ (reference sequence).

A few counts support this clone. The chain combines TRBV7-3 with TRBJ1-2; perhaps TRBD1 as D (5 bases). V was trimmed by 4 bases and J by 8 bases, leaving 14 bases between them. Germline V gene data show CDR1 as SGHTA and CDR2 as FQGTGA. The CDR3 runs 13 residues. CDR3 loop: CASSYTGGGGYTF. CDR3 DNA: TGTGCCAGCAGCTACACCGGGGGAGGCGGCTACACCTTC.

The chain employs TRBV6-5 and TRBJ2-7; TRBD1 might be the D (6 bases). The CDR3 consists of 13 residues. V was trimmed by 2 bases and J by 2 bases, leaving 7 bases between them. Per the germline V gene, CDR1 is MNHEY and CDR2 is SVGAGI. The CDR3 loop is CASSYAGAYEQYF. DNA of the CDR3: TGTGCCAGCAGTTACGCAGGGGCCTACGAGCAGTACTTC.

This clone was detected a few times. The rearrangement joins TRBV10-3 to TRBJ1-1, with a weak D call TRBD1 (6 bases). The CDR3 covers 13 residues. V was trimmed by 3 bases and J by 4 bases, leaving 9 bases between them. In germline, CDR1 is ENHRY, CDR2 SYGVKD. CDR3 loop: CAISDRGGTEAFF. The CDR3 DNA sequence: TGTGCCATCAGTGACAGGGGAGGCACTGAAGCTTTCTTT.

This clone was observed a handful of times. The sample holds other DNA sequences that translate to the same CDR3. The V gene is TRBV11-2, the J gene TRBJ2-6; either TRBD1 or TRBD2 may fit D (5 bases each). Trimming cost V 1 base and J 4 bases, with 8 bases left between them. Looked up from germline, CDR1 is SGHAT and CDR2 is FQNNGV. This CDR3 has 15 amino acids. CDR3 region: CASSLAGRGANVLTF. CDR3 nucleotides: TGTGCCAGCAGCTTAGCAGGGAGAGGGGCCAACGTCCTGACTTTC.

CDR3 sequence reads: CASSLRVIRAEETQYF. The CDR3 coding sequence is TGTGCCAGCAGCCTCCGGGTCATACGTGCCGAAGAGACCCAGTACTTC. The chain is built from TRBV7-2 and TRBJ2-5; D gene uncertain. The CDR3 length is 16 residues. Looked up from germline, CDR1 is SGHTA and CDR2 is FQGNSA. Trimming stripped 5 bases from V and 3 bases from J, with 19 bases between.

The chain couples TRBV7-2 to TRBJ2-5, with D tentatively TRBD1 (6 bases). The CDR3 has 13 residues. V shed 4 bases and J shed 5 bases, with 11 bases lying between them. The germline V gene has CDR1 SGHTA and CDR2 FQGNSA. CDR3 sequence: CASSSDSAETQYF. The CDR3 nucleotides read TGTGCCAGCAGCTCGGACAGTGCCGAGACCCAGTACTTC.

CDR3 DNA: TGTGCCAGCAGTGACCGGGATCAAGGGAGAGATACGCAGTATTTT. Translated: CASSDRDQGRDTQYF. The chain employs TRBV2 and TRBJ2-3; TRBD2 might be the D (5 bases). The germline V and J ends were trimmed by 3 bases and 5 bases, with 15 bases remaining between them. Germline V gene data show CDR1 as SNHLY and CDR2 as FYNNEI. The CDR3 totals 15 residues.

The J gene is TRBJ2-7, the V gene TRBV15, with a tentative D call TRBD1 (5 bases). The germline V and J ends were trimmed by 5 bases and 0 bases, with 8 bases remaining between them. CDR1 is LNHNV and CDR2 is YYDKDF in the germline V gene (reference sequence). CDR3 length equals 13 residues. The CDR3 DNA sequence: TGTGCCACCAGCCCTGGGGCCTCCTACGAGCAGTACTTC. This encodes CATSPGASYEQYF.

The chain links TRBV6-5 to TRBJ2-5; D is possibly TRBD1 or TRBD2 (5 bases each). The CDR3 is made up of 14 amino acids. V was cut by 4 bases and J by 5 bases, with 14 bases left in between. Germline V gene sequence: CDR1 MNHEY, CDR2 SVGAGI. DNA for the CDR3: TGTGCCAGCAGTTTGGGACCCCCGGGGGAGACCCAGTACTTC. Translation: CASSLGPPGETQYF.

The chain combines TRBV2 with TRBJ2-1; TRBD1 might be the D (6 bases). Trimming left V 10 bases short and J 8 bases short, with 21 bases between. From germline, CDR1 is SNHLY and CDR2 FYNNEI. The CDR3 has 14 residues. CDR3 DNA sequence: TGTGCCATCCGGGGTTGGACAGCCTGGGATGAGCAGTTCTTC. Translated: CAIRGWTAWDEQFF.

The chain has TRBV27 and TRBJ2-3, with D possibly TRBD1 on 5 matching bases. V was pared by 3 bases and J by 2 bases, with 15 bases between. Germline CDR1 and CDR2: MNHEY and SMNVEV (reference sequence). The CDR3 has 16 residues. The CDR3 region is CASSFAGALFTDTQYF. CDR3 sequence (DNA): TGTGCCAGCAGTTTTGCTGGGGCTCTTTTCACAGATACGCAGTATTTT.

The chain uses TRBV18 and TRBJ1-3; D possibly corresponds to TRBD1 (5 bases). The germline V gene encodes CDR1 KGHSH and CDR2 LQKENI. V lost 2 bases to trimming and J lost 8 bases, with 13 bases between them. This CDR3 is 14 amino acids long. The DNA of the CDR3 is TGTGCCAGCTCACCATCGGCAGGGAGAGACACCATATATTTT. Amino acids: CASSPSAGRDTIYF.

This clone was detected a few times. The V call is TRBV29-1, the J call TRBJ2-3; 8 bases line up with TRBD2. This CDR3 is built from 13 residues. J gave up 0 bases and V 7 bases, and 3 bases lay outside the gene matches. The germline CDR1 and CDR2 sequences are SQVTM and ANQGSEA. CDR3 amino acids: CSAERGSTDTQYF. DNA of the CDR3: TGCAGCGCCGAGCGGGGGAGCACAGATACGCAGTATTTT.

This clone was seen a few times. V and J are TRBV6-1 and TRBJ1-5; no definite D call. This CDR3 is built from 13 residues. Deletions cut 5 bases from V and 3 bases from J, with 8 bases between. Germline-derived CDR1 and CDR2 are MNHNS and SASEGT. The CDR3 sequence is CASSLEVNQPQHF. The CDR3 coding sequence is TGTGCCAGCAGTTTAGAGGTCAATCAGCCCCAGCATTTT.

As DNA, the CDR3 is TGTGCCAGCAGCTTGGGGTTAGCGGGGCTCATAGAGACCCAGTACTTC. Its protein product is CASSLGLAGLIETQYF. The rearrangement links TRBV5-6 to TRBJ2-5; 8 nucleotides line up with TRBD2. The V gene's germline CDR1 is SGHDT and CDR2 YYEEEE. Trimming cost V 0 bases and J 4 bases; bases outside gene matches: 8. The CDR3 runs to 16 residues.

This sequence joins TRBV9 and TRBJ1-5; D unclear. Germline loops: CDR1 SGDLS, CDR2 YYNGEE. This CDR3 has 14 residues. Between the trimmed V and J ends, which lost 4 bases and 2 bases, there was a span of 10 bases. This CDR3 is CASSTSGGNQPQHF. As DNA, the CDR3 is TGTGCCAGCAGCACCAGTGGGGGCAATCAGCCCCAGCATTTT.

V is TRBV7-6 and J is TRBJ1-3, with D perhaps TRBD1 (6 bases). Germline CDR1 reads SGHVS; CDR2 reads FNYEAQ. CDR3 size: 15 residues. V lost 4 bases and J 4 bases, leaving 14 bases between the germline ends. CDR3 DNA sequence: TGTGCCAGCAGCTCTACCAGGGACACCGGAAACACCATATATTTT. Its protein is CASSSTRDTGNTIYF.